The source of this T cell receptor beta chain is a study of radiotherapy plus CTLA-4 blockade in lung cancer. Whole-study context: Objective responses were documented in around 19% of patients, with disease control in approximately 32%. Study-wide findings and caveats: TCR clones originating in tumors grew in number in blood after radiotherapy plus ipilimumab.

Focal radiation plus CTLA-4 blockade with ipilimumab was given to patients with chemo-refractory metastatic non-small-cell lung cancer. V was trimmed by 0 bases and J by 7 bases, leaving 8 bases between them. This CDR3 is 13 amino acids long. Germline V gene lookup returns CDR1 SGDLS and CDR2 YYNGEE. Of note for this clone: Its antigen is still unknown. At the DNA level, this CDR3 is encoded by other sequences in the same sample as well.

Libraries were prepared by immunoSEQ multiplex PCR; TCRdb keeps only in-frame clonotypes and omits some of them. The data show 95,000 to 150,000 clones, just under 90% seen once. This sequence was found in a human donor with non-small cell lung cancer that progressed on radiotherapy plus ipilimumab. This chain uses TRBV9 with TRBJ2-1, with D tentatively TRBD1 (5 bases). The sample in question was peripheral blood, obtained from a patient treated with radiotherapy plus ipilimumab. In DNA form, the CDR3 reads TGTGCCAGCAGCGTAGGAAGGGGAAATGAGCAGTTCTTC. Translated: CASSVGRGNEQFF.